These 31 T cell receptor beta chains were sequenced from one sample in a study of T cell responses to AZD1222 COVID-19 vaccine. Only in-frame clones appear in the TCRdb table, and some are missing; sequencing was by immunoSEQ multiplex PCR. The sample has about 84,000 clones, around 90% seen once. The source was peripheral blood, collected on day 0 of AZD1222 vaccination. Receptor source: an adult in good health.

CDR3 nucleotide sequence: TGTGCCAGCTCAAAGAGAAGGGGGCGAGAACGGGTCACTGAAGCTTTCTTT. Translated, it gives CASSKRRGRERVTEAFF. V usage is TRBV18 and J usage is TRBJ1-1, with 7 bases matching TRBD1. Germline CDR1 KGHSH, CDR2 LQKENI. V was pared by 5 bases and J by 4 bases, with 16 bases of the junction left unmatched. The CDR3 has 17 residues.

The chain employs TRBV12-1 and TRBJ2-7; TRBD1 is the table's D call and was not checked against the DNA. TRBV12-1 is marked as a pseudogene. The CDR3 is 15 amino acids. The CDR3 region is CASIEDRYGSYEQYF. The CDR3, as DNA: TGTGCCAGCATCGAGGACAGGTACGGGTCCTACGAGCAGTACTTC.

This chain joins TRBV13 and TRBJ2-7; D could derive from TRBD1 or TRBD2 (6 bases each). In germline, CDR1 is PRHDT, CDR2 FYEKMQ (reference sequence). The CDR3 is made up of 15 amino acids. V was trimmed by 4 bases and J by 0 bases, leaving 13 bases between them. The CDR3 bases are TGTGCCAGCAGCTGGGGGGCCGAGAGCTCCTACGAGCAGTACTTC. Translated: CASSWGAESSYEQYF.

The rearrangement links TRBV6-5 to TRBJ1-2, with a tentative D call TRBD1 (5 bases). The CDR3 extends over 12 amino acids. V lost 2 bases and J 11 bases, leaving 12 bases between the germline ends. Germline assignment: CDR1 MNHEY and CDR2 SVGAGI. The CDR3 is CASSYPGRGYTF. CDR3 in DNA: TGTGCCAGCAGTTACCCAGGACGGGGGTACACCTTC.

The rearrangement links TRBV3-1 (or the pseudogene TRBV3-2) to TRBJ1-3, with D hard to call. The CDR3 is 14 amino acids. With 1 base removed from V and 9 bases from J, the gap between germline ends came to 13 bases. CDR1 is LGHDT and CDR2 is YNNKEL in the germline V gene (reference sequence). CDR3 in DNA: TGTGCCAGCAGCCAAGGGACCGCGACTATCACCATATATTTT. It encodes CASSQGTATITIYF.

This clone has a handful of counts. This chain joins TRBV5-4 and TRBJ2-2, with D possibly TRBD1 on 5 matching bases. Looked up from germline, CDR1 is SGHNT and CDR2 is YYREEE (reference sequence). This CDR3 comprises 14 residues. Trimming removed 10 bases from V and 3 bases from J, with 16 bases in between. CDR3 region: CALRQGPHTGELFF. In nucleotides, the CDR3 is TGTGCCTTAAGGCAGGGCCCCCACACCGGGGAGCTGTTTTTT.

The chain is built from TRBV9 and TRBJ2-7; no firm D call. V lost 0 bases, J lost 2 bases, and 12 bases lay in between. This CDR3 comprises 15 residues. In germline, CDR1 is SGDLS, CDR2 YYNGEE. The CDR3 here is CASSVDTVLPYEQYF. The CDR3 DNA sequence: TGTGCCAGCAGCGTAGACACAGTTCTACCCTACGAGCAGTACTTC.

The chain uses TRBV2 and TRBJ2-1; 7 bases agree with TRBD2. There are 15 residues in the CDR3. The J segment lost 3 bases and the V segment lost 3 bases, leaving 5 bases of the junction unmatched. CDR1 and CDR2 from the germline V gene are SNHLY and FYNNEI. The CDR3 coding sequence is TGTGCCAGCAGTGAGGAGCGGGGACTCTACAATGAGCAGTTCTTC. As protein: CASSEERGLYNEQFF. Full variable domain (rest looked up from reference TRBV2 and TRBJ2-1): EPEVTQTPSHQVTQMGQEVILRCVPISNHLYFYWYRQILGQKVEFLVSFYNNEISEKSEIFDDQFSVERPDGSNFTLKIRSTKLEDSAMYFCASSEERGLYNEQFFGPGTRLTVL.

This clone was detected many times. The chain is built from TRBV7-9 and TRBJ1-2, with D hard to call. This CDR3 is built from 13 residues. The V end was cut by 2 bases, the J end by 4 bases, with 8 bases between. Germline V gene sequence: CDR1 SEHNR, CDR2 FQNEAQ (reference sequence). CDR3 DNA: TGTGCCAGCAGCTTATTCGTTAGCTATGGCTACACCTTC. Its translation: CASSLFVSYGYTF.

The CDR3, as DNA: TGCGCCAGCAGCCAATCGTGGGACACCCGGAACACTGAAGCTTTCTTT. Residues: CASSQSWDTRNTEAFF. The J gene is TRBJ1-1, the V gene TRBV4-1; maybe TRBD1 (6 bases). CDR3 size: 16 residues. Germline V gene data show CDR1 as MGHRA and CDR2 as YSYEKL. V was shortened by 2 bases and J by 1 base, with 14 bases between the two germline ends.

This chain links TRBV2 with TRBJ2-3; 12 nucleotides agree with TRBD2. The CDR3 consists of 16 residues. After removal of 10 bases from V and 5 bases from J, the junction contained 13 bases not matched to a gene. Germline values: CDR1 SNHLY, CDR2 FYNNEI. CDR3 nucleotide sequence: TGTGCCACCAAAAGACTAGCGGGAGTACCTGGAGATACGCAGTATTTT. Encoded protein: CATKRLAGVPGDTQYF.

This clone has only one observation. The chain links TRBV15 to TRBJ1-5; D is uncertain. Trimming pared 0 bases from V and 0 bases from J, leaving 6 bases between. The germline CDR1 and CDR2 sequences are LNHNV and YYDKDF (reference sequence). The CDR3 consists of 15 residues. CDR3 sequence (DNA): TGTGCCACCAGCAGAGATATTAGTAGCAATCAGCCCCAGCATTTT. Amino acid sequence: CATSRDISSNQPQHF.

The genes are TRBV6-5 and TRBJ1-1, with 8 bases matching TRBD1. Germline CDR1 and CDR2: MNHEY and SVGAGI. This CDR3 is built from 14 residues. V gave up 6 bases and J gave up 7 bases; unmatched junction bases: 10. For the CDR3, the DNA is TGTGCCAGCAGGAAAGACAGGGGCGTTATTGAAGCTTTCTTT. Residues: CASRKDRGVIEAFF.

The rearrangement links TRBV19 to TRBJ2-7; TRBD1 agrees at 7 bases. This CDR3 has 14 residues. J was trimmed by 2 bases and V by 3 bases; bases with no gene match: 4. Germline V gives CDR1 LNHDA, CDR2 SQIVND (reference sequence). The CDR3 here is CASSITGATYEQYF. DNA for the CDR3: TGTGCCAGTAGTATTACAGGGGCAACCTACGAGCAGTACTTC.

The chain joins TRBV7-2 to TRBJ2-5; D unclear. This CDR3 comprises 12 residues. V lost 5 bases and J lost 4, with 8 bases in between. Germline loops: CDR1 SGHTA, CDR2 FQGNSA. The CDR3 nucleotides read TGTGCCAGCAGCGTCATCCTAGAGACCCAGTACTTC. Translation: CASSVILETQYF.

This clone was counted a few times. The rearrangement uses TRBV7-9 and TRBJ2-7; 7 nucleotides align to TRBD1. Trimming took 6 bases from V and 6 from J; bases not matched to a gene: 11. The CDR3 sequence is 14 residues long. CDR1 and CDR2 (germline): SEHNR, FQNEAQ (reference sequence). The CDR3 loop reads CASSPATGVGEQYF. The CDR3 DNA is TGTGCCAGCAGTCCGGCTACAGGGGTCGGCGAGCAGTACTTC.

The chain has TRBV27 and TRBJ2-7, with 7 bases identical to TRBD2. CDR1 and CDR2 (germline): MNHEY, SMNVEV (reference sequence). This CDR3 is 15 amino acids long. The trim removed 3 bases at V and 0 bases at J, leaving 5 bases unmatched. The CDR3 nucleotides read TGTGCCAGCAGTTTTGAGGGAGGGCTCTCCTACGAGCAGTACTTC. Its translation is CASSFEGGLSYEQYF.

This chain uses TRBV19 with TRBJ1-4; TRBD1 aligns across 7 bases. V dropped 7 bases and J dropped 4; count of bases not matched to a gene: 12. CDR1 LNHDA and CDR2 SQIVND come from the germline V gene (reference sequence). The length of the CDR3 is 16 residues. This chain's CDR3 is CASTLEHRGDNEKLFF. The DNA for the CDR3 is TGTGCCAGTACCCTCGAGCACAGGGGTGATAATGAAAAACTGTTTTTT.

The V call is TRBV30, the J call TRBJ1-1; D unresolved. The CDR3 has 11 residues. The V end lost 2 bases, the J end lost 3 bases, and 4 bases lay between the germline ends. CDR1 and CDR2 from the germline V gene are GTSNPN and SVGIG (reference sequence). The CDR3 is CAWSFYTEAFF. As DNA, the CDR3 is TGTGCCTGGAGTTTTTACACTGAAGCTTTCTTT.

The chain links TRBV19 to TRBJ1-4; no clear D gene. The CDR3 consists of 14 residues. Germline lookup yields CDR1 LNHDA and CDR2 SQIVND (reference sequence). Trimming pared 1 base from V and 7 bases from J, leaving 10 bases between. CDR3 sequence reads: CASSIGGISEKLFF. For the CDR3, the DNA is TGTGCCAGTAGTATAGGAGGTATAAGTGAAAAACTGTTTTTT. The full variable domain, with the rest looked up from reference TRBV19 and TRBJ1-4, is DGGITQSPKYLFRKEGQNVTLSCEQNLNHDAMYWYRQDPGQGLRLIYYSQIVNDFQKGDIAEGYSVSREKKESFPLTVTSAQKNPTAFYLCASSIGGISEKLFFGSGTQLSVL.

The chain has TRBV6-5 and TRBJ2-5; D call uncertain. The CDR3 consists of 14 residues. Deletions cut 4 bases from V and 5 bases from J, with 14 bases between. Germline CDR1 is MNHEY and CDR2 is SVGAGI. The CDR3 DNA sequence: TGTGCCAGCAGTTTATTAGTAAGCTCCGAGACCCAGTACTTC. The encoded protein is CASSLLVSSETQYF.

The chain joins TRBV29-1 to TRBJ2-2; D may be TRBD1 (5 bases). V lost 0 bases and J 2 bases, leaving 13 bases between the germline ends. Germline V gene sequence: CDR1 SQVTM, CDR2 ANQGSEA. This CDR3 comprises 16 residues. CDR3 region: CSVEDRTGANTGELFF. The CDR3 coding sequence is TGCAGCGTTGAAGACCGTACTGGGGCCAACACCGGGGAGCTGTTTTTT.

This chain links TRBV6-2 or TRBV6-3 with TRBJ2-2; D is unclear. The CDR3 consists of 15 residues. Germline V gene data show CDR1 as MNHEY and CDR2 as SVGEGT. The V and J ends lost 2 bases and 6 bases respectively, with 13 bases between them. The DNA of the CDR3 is TGTGCCAGCAGTTACCTTGGCTCGGGCTCCGGGGAGCTGTTTTTT. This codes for CASSYLGSGSGELFF.

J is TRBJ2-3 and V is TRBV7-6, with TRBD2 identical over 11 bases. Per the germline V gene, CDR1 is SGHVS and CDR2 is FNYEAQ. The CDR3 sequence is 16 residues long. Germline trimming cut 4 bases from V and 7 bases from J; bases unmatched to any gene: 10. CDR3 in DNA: TGTGCCAGCAGCTACCGGGTGACTAGCGGGATTTATACGCAGTATTTT. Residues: CASSYRVTSGIYTQYF.

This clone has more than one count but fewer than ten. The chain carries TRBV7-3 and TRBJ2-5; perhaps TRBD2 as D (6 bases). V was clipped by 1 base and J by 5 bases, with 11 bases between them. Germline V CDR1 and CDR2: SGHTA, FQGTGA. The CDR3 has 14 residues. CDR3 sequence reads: CASSLNGGTETQYF. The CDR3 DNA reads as TGTGCCAGCAGCTTAAACGGGGGTACGGAGACCCAGTACTTC.

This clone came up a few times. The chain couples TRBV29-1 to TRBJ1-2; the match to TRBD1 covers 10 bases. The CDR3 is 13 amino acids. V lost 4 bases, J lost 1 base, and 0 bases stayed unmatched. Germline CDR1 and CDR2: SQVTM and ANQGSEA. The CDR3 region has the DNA TGCAGCGTTGGGACAGGGGGTAACTATGGCTACACCTTC. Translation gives CSVGTGGNYGYTF.

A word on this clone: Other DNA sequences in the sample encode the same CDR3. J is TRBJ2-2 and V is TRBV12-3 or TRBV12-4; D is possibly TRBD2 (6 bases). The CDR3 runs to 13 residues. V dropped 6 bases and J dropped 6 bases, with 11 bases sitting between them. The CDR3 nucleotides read TGTGCCAGCAGCCCCAGGGAGGCCGGGGAGCTGTTTTTT. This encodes CASSPREAGELFF.

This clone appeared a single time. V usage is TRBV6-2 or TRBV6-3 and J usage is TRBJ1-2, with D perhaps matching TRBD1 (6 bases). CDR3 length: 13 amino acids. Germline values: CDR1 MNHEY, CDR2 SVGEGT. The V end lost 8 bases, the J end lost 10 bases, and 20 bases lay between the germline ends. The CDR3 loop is CASGPGQGWPYTF. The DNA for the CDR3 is TGTGCCAGCGGCCCGGGTCAGGGGTGGCCCTACACCTTC.

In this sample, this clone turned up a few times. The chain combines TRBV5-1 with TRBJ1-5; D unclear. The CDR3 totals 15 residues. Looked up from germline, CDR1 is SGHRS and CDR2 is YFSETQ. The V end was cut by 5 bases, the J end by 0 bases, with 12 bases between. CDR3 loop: CASRYDGTSNQPQHF. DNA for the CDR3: TGCGCCAGCAGATACGACGGAACTAGCAATCAGCCCCAGCATTTT.

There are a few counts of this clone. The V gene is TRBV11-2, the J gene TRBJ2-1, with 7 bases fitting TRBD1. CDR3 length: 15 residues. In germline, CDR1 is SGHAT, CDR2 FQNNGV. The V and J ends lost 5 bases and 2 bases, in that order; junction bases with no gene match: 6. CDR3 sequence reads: CASSITTGAYNEQFF. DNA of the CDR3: TGTGCCAGCAGCATAACAACAGGGGCCTACAATGAGCAGTTCTTC.

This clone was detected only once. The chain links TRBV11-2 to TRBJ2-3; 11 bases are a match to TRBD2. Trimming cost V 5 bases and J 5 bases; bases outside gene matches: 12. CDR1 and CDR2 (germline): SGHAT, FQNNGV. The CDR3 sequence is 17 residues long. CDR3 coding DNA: TGTGCCAGCAGCCGATTTACTAGCGGGAGTTTTTTAGATACGCAGTATTTT. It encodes CASSRFTSGSFLDTQYF.